This T cell receptor beta chain is drawn from a study of T cell changes during pregnancy in multiple sclerosis. Profiling relied on immunoSEQ multiplex PCR, and the TCRdb table lists in-frame clones only, not all of them. This sample has approximately 32,000 clones, with 90% found just once. This clone occurred a few times. Different DNA sequences within this sample yield the same CDR3. The specimen was peripheral blood, collected in the third trimester of pregnancy. The origin of this receptor is a female donor in good health, enrolled as a control in a pregnancy study.

The CDR3 is CASSAGPNTGELFF. In nucleotides, the CDR3 is TGCGCCAGCAGCGCGGGTCCCAACACCGGGGAGCTGTTTTTT. The V gene is TRBV5-1, the J gene TRBJ2-2, with a tentative D call TRBD2 (5 bases). V was cut by 4 bases and J by 2 bases, with 9 bases left in between. In germline, CDR1 is SGHRS, CDR2 YFSETQ. This CDR3 is built from 14 residues. Drawing the rest from reference TRBV5-1 and TRBJ2-2, the complete variable domain is KAGVTQTPRYLIKTRGQQVTLSCSPISGHRSVSWYQQTPGQGLQFLFEYFSETQRNKGNFPGRFSGRQFSNSRSEMNVSTLELGDSALYLCASSAGPNTGELFFGEGSRLTVL.